These 6 T cell receptor beta chains came from one sample sequenced in a study of Graves' ophthalmopathy and Graves' hyperthyroidism. TCR beta CDR3 amplification used RNA transcripts. HTBI primers primed a first-round RT-PCR, and a second-round multiplex PCR followed. TCRdb fed the multiplex PCR reads into MiXCR, producing one record per CDR3 protein. The table includes around 600,000 distinct CDR3 sequences, 35% to 50% detected once. Specimen: peripheral blood. The receptors come from an adult man with Graves' ophthalmopathy.

A few counts support this clonotype. V and J are TRBV10-3 and TRBJ1-4; 7 bases are a match to TRBD1. With V trimmed by 3 bases and J by 0 bases, 10 bases remained unmatched. Germline assignment: CDR1 ENHRY and CDR2 SYGVKD. This CDR3 is built from 18 residues. DNA of the CDR3: TGTGCCATCAGTGAATACGGGGGACAGAGTGCAACTAATGAAAAACTGTTTTTT. This sequence encodes CAISEYGGQSATNEKLFF.

The chain has TRBV25-1 and TRBJ1-4, with a tentative D call TRBD1 (6 bases). V dropped 4 bases and J dropped 8 bases, with 14 bases sitting between them. Per the germline V gene, CDR1 is MGHDK and CDR2 is SYGVNS. CDR3 size: 14 residues. CDR3 in amino acids: CASSASGHPEKLFF. In DNA form, the CDR3 reads TGTGCCAGCAGTGCCTCGGGACATCCGGAAAAACTGTTTTTT.

The V call is TRBV7-9, the J call TRBJ2-5; TRBD2 agrees at 13 bases. Germline loops: CDR1 SEHNR, CDR2 FQNEAQ (reference sequence). V lost 4 bases to trimming and J lost 5 bases; unmatched junction nucleotides: 4. There are 15 residues in the CDR3. The CDR3 sequence: CASSSSGLAGETQYF. The CDR3 DNA reads TGTGCCAGCAGCTCCTCGGGACTAGCGGGGGAGACCCAGTACTTC. Using reference TRBV7-9 and TRBJ2-5 for the parts outside the CDR3, the full variable domain is DTGVSQNPRHKITKRGQNVTFRCDPISEHNRLYWYRQTLGQGPEFLTYFQNEAQLEKSRLLSDRFSAERPKGSFSTLEIQRTEQGDSAMYLCASSSSGLAGETQYFGPGTRLLVL.

This clonotype was detected only once. A clone one base away is much larger, so this may be a read error. This chain joins TRBV11-2 and TRBJ1-5; 8 bases map to TRBD1. CDR3 length equals 16 residues. Per the germline V gene, CDR1 is SGHAT and CDR2 is FQNNGV. The chain's CDR3 is CASSQDCRGQRQPQHF. The CDR3 DNA follows: TGCGCCAGCAGCCAAGATTGCAGGGGGCAACGCCAGCCCCAGCATTTT.

There are a few counts of this clonotype. This chain links TRBV19 with TRBJ1-1; tentatively, D is TRBD1 (5 bases). The CDR3 is 17 residues long. The ends were cut back, 5 bases at V and 0 bases at J, with 19 bases in the middle. Germline lookup yields CDR1 LNHDA and CDR2 SQIVND (reference sequence). DNA of the CDR3: TGTGCCAGTAGTTTCCCACGCAGGGACCTCATGAACACTGAAGCTTTCTTT. The encoded protein is CASSFPRRDLMNTEAFF. Full variable domain (rest looked up from reference TRBV19 and TRBJ1-1): DGGITQSPKYLFRKEGQNVTLSCEQNLNHDAMYWYRQDPGQGLRLIYYSQIVNDFQKGDIAEGYSVSREKKESFPLTVTSAQKNPTAFYLCASSFPRRDLMNTEAFFGQGTRLTVV.

This clonotype showed up just a few times. This chain uses TRBV6-5 with TRBJ2-7; D might be TRBD1 (6 bases). The CDR3 spans 14 residues. CDR1 and CDR2 (germline): MNHEY, SVGAGI. The V and J ends lost 5 bases and 2 bases respectively, with 13 bases between them. In DNA form, the CDR3 reads TGTGCCAGCAGTCAAAGGGCAGGGGCCTACGAGCAGTACTTC. Translated: CASSQRAGAYEQYF.